What follows is one T cell receptor beta chain and its context. Its antigen is unidentified. These data are taken from a study of early T cells in non-severe SARS-CoV-2 infection. Whole-study context: Sequencing targeted bulk RNA from unsorted whole blood, leaving chains unpaired.

Individual cDNA molecules received unique molecular identifiers. One entry per CDR3 protein results from TCRdb running MiXCR on the 5' RACE reads. The sample holds over 95,000 distinct CDR3 sequences; 16% are singletons and the top ten take about 1.3%. The CDR3 spans 14 residues. Trimming left V 2 bases short and J 6 bases short, with 11 bases between. Per germline, CDR1 SGHVS and CDR2 FQNEAQ. Study outcomes and limitations: The matching step, a VDJdb search, favored anti-spike CD8 responses and missed private and CD4 specificities.

V gene TRBV7-8 combines with J gene TRBJ2-1; the D call may be TRBD1 or TRBD2 (6 bases each). The origin of this receptor is an adult who was a healthcare worker with PCR-confirmed SARS-CoV-2 infection or an uninfected control (not recorded which). The sequencing sample was made of whole blood. The CDR3 coding sequence is TGTGCCAGCAGCTTAAGGGGGGTTGGCAATGAGCAGTTCTTC. It translates to CASSLRGVGNEQFF.